These T cell receptor beta chains were read from a single sample in a study of T cells in Graves' hyperthyroidism and ophthalmopathy. Using its own MiXCR run on the multiplex PCR reads, TCRdb lists one record per CDR3 protein. The sample consists of fewer than 650,000 distinct CDR3 sequences, 14% of them appearing once. Sequences were obtained from blood. The receptors here all came from a woman under 30 with Graves' ophthalmopathy. The CDR3 runs from the conserved cysteine through the conserved F or W. The order of the fields is clone size, D gene, J gene, V gene, CDR3 DNA, CDR3 protein. The D gene is left open where the match is weak. Only some rows state a clone size, as once, few, many or a class for expanded clones.

clone size: many
D gene: NA
J gene: TRBJ2-1
V gene: TRBV7-8
CDR3 DNA: TGTGCCAGCAGCTTAGCGCTAATTAGGCGGCGGGGCCGCTACAATGAGCAGTTCTTC
CDR3 protein: CASSLALIRRRGRYNEQFF

clone size: NA
D gene: NA
J gene: TRBJ2-7
V gene: TRBV7-9
CDR3 DNA: TGTGCCAGCAGCTTGGGACGGGGGCGTTCCTACGAGCAGTACTTC
CDR3 protein: CASSLGRGRSYEQYF

clone size: few
D gene: NA
J gene: TRBJ2-7
V gene: TRBV4-3
CDR3 DNA: TGCGCCAGCAGCCAAGACCCGGGGCTTGGGTTAAGCTACGAGCAGTACTTC
CDR3 protein: CASSQDPGLGLSYEQYF

clone size: NA
D gene: NA
J gene: TRBJ2-1
V gene: TRBV20-1
CDR3 DNA: TGCAGTGCTACTGGGCCAGGGTCCGGCAATGAGCAGTTCTTC
CDR3 protein: CSATGPGSGNEQFF

clone size: many
D gene: NA
J gene: TRBJ2-7
V gene: TRBV4-1
CDR3 DNA: TGCGCCAGCAGCATCCGAGGGACTGGCTACGAGCAGTACTTC
CDR3 protein: CASSIRGTGYEQYF

clone size: NA
D gene: NA
J gene: TRBJ1-1
V gene: TRBV4-1
CDR3 DNA: TGCGCCAGCAGCATTGATGGACACCCCGGCACTGAAGCTTTCTTT
CDR3 protein: CASSIDGHPGTEAFF

clone size: NA
D gene: TRBD1
J gene: TRBJ2-2
V gene: TRBV24-1
CDR3 DNA: TGTGCCACCAGCCCTCGGACAGGGGGCCTCGGGGAGCTGTTTTTT
CDR3 protein: CATSPRTGGLGELFF

clone size: many
D gene: NA
J gene: TRBJ1-5
V gene: TRBV2
CDR3 DNA: TGTGCCAGCAGTGAAGTTCCATCCAATCAGCCCCAGCATTTT
CDR3 protein: CASSEVPSNQPQHF

clone size: NA
D gene: NA
J gene: TRBJ2-7
V gene: TRBV4-3
CDR3 DNA: TGCGCCAGCAGCCAAGATGAGGGTTGGTCCTACGAGCAGTACTTC
CDR3 protein: CASSQDEGWSYEQYF

clone size: NA
D gene: NA
J gene: TRBJ2-1
V gene: TRBV5-4
CDR3 DNA: TGTGCCAGCAGCTTGATCGGGGGCGCAAAGGTCAATGAGCAGTTCTTC
CDR3 protein: CASSLIGGAKVNEQFF

clone size: few
D gene: NA
J gene: TRBJ1-5
V gene: TRBV27
CDR3 DNA: TGTGCCAGCAGTGGCGGATACAATCAGCCCCAGCATTTT
CDR3 protein: CASSGGYNQPQHF

clone size: many
D gene: NA
J gene: TRBJ1-1
V gene: TRBV6-1
CDR3 DNA: TGTGCCAGCACCCTCCCGGGGGGCACTGAAGCTTTCTTT
CDR3 protein: CASTLPGGTEAFF

clone size: many
D gene: NA
J gene: TRBJ2-1
V gene: TRBV3-1
CDR3 DNA: TGTGCCAGCAGCCAAGACTGGGTTATCTCCTACAATGAGCAGTTCTTC
CDR3 protein: CASSQDWVISYNEQFF

clone size: many
D gene: TRBD2
J gene: TRBJ2-7
V gene: TRBV28
CDR3 DNA: TGTGCCAGCAGTTTCTTTGCCGTTCGACTCACTAGCGGCCACTACGAGCAGTACTTC
CDR3 protein: CASSFFAVRLTSGHYEQYF

clone size: many
D gene: TRBD2
J gene: TRBJ2-7
V gene: TRBV6-1
CDR3 DNA: TGTGCCAGCAGTTACCTCCCCGGGGGGACCTACGAGCAGTACTTC
CDR3 protein: CASSYLPGGTYEQYF

clone size: few
D gene: NA
J gene: TRBJ2-7
V gene: TRBV20-1
CDR3 DNA: TGCAGTGTAGCGGCGGGTCGGCAGCAGTACTTC
CDR3 protein: CSVAAGRQQYF

clone size: many
D gene: TRBD1
J gene: TRBJ2-7
V gene: TRBV28
CDR3 DNA: TGTGCCAGCACCTCCGAGGCTACAGGGGACGACGAGCAGTACTTC
CDR3 protein: CASTSEATGDDEQYF

clone size: many
D gene: NA
J gene: TRBJ2-2
V gene: TRBV7-3
CDR3 DNA: TGTGCCAGCAGCTTAACAGGTCCGACCGGGGAGCTGTTTTTT
CDR3 protein: CASSLTGPTGELFF

clone size: NA
D gene: NA
J gene: TRBJ1-3
V gene: TRBV9
CDR3 DNA: TGTGCCAGCAGCGTAGGAGCCGCCCCGAGCACTGGAAACACCATATATTTT
CDR3 protein: CASSVGAAPSTGNTIYF

clone size: NA
D gene: TRBD1
J gene: TRBJ2-2
V gene: TRBV24-1
CDR3 DNA: TGTGCCACCAGAGATCCCAGGGGGCCATACACCGGGGAGCTGTTTTTT
CDR3 protein: CATRDPRGPYTGELFF

clone size: NA
D gene: TRBD1
J gene: TRBJ2-2
V gene: TRBV7-9
CDR3 DNA: TGTGCCAGCAGCCTTCTACAGGGGTCCGGGGAGCTGTTTTTT
CDR3 protein: CASSLLQGSGELFF

clone size: many
D gene: NA
J gene: TRBJ2-1
V gene: TRBV28
CDR3 DNA: TGTGCCAGCAGTTTAAGACTAGTTGCGCCCTTAGGCAATGAGCAGTTCTTC
CDR3 protein: CASSLRLVAPLGNEQFF

clone size: NA
D gene: NA
J gene: TRBJ2-7
V gene: TRBV20-1
CDR3 DNA: TGCAGTGCGAGTGGTGGGGGACACTCCTACGAGCAGTACTTC
CDR3 protein: CSASGGGHSYEQYF

clone size: many
D gene: NA
J gene: TRBJ1-4
V gene: TRBV6-1
CDR3 DNA: TGTGCCAGCAGCCTTGGAATAATCGAAAAACTGTTTTTT
CDR3 protein: CASSLGIIEKLFF

clone size: NA
D gene: NA
J gene: TRBJ1-3
V gene: TRBV5-8
CDR3 DNA: TGTGCCAGCAGCTTGGTTGGGCGGCGGTCTGGAAACACCATATATTTT
CDR3 protein: CASSLVGRRSGNTIYF

clone size: few
D gene: TRBD2
J gene: TRBJ2-1
V gene: TRBV7-3
CDR3 DNA: TGTGCCAGCAGCCCGTCTAGCGGGAGCCACAATGAGCAGTTCTTC
CDR3 protein: CASSPSSGSHNEQFF

clone size: many
D gene: NA
J gene: TRBJ2-1
V gene: TRBV13
CDR3 DNA: TGTGCCAGCAGCCCCGGGTCGAGGAGTAATCCCAATGAGCAGTTCTTC
CDR3 protein: CASSPGSRSNPNEQFF

clone size: many
D gene: TRBD1
J gene: TRBJ2-2
V gene: TRBV18
CDR3 DNA: TGTGCCAGCTCACCTACAGGGGTCAGAACCGGGGAGCTGTTTTTT
CDR3 protein: CASSPTGVRTGELFF

clone size: many
D gene: NA
J gene: TRBJ2-7
V gene: TRBV18
CDR3 DNA: TGTGCCAGCTCACCACCCGGACGGTTGGTGAGTGAGCAGTACTTC
CDR3 protein: CASSPPGRLVSEQYF

clone size: many
D gene: NA
J gene: TRBJ1-1
V gene: TRBV7-2
CDR3 DNA: TGTGCCAGCAGCCCGAGGATGATCAACACTGAAGCTTTCTTT
CDR3 protein: CASSPRMINTEAFF

clone size: few
D gene: TRBD1
J gene: TRBJ2-1
V gene: TRBV4-1
CDR3 DNA: TGCGCCAGCAGCCAAGAGGGACAGGGGGTCTCTGAGCAGTTCTTC
CDR3 protein: CASSQEGQGVSEQFF

clone size: many
D gene: TRBD1
J gene: TRBJ2-3
V gene: TRBV6-1
CDR3 DNA: TGTGCCAGCAGCGCTCGGACAGGGGGCGCAAATACGCAGTATTTT
CDR3 protein: CASSARTGGANTQYF

clone size: many
D gene: NA
J gene: TRBJ2-7
V gene: TRBV6-2/TRBV6-3
CDR3 DNA: TGTGCCAGCAGTTACCCGGGTGGCCACGAGCAGTACTTC
CDR3 protein: CASSYPGGHEQYF